This TCR beta chain comes out of a study of cytomegalovirus exposure and HLA in healthy donors. Study results and caveats: In presence/absence analyses, roughly uniform sequencing depth across donors was assumed. Later genetic work tied a missense DCLRE1C variant to beta-chain V and J trimming.

Per germline, CDR1 LNHDA and CDR2 SQIVND (reference sequence). The CDR3 totals 13 residues. Trimming pared 5 bases from V and 7 bases from J, leaving 12 bases between. Turning to this clone: Its target is unknown.

PCR employed 60 Vbeta and 13 Jbeta primers. The method was immunoSEQ multiplex PCR; TCRdb's version includes in-frame clones alone and lacks a portion of them. The sample contains about 200,000 clones, around 80% of which appear only once. V gene TRBV19 combines with J gene TRBJ2-1; perhaps TRBD1 as D (6 bases). Sequencing was carried out using PBMCs. This sequence was found in a man in his forties in good health and CMV-seropositive. CDR3: CASSPGTNNEQFF. CDR3 sequence (DNA): TGTGCCAGTAGTCCCGGGACAAATAATGAGCAGTTCTTC.